The T cell receptor beta chain under discussion was sequenced for a study of PD-1 blockade in classical Hodgkin lymphoma (TCRdb year 2020). As for the study more broadly: Nivolumab dosing was 3 mg/kg intravenously every 2 weeks, continuing until either disease progression or unacceptable toxicity. To define a peripheral blood immune signature of response to PD-1 blockade in classical Hodgkin lymphoma, the study combined TCR beta sequencing with CyTOF.

Comment on this clone: This receptor's antigen is unknown. Per-nucleotide qualities are absent, and no much larger clonotype sits a single base away.

V is pared back by 5 bases and J by 3 bases, with 14 bases lying between the germline termini. As encoded in the germline V gene, CDR1 is SGHTA while CDR2 is FQGNSA. Spanning cysteine to phenylalanine, the CDR3 consists of 14 amino acids. The read is trimmed to its CDR3 DNA, 42 bases read in frame from base 1. According to the study, the label for this sample's time point signals: cycle 4 day 1 (C4D1), after 6 weeks of nivolumab. Every trial patient had relapsed following autologous stem cell transplantation, and prior brentuximab vedotin exposure was what differed among cohorts A, B and C. A total of fewer than 70 patients with relapsed/refractory classical Hodgkin lymphoma made up the trial cohort, and each patient's best overall response was complete response, partial response or progressive disease. In the multi-cohort phase II CheckMate 205 trial, trial patients received single-agent nivolumab. An independent review committee assessed best overall response by applying the 2007 International Working Group response criteria. Trial PBMCs were obtained immediately prior to nivolumab initiation (C1D1) and on therapy at cycle 2 day 1 and cycle 4 day 1. Peripheral blood was collected in 8 mL Vacutainer Cell Preparation Tubes, from which PBMCs were isolated by centrifugation and then cryopreserved.

Results and caveats for the whole study, not just this receptor: Trial patients with a complete response had baseline diversity similar to that of newly diagnosed patients, while partial responders and progressors had significantly lower diversity. Lower diversity was observed in patients in whom nivolumab was started less than 1 year after ASCT, and these patients were excluded from later analyses so that confounding by immune reconstitution would be avoided. Baseline TCR diversity was reported to be lower in newly diagnosed patients than in healthy donors and to be lower still in relapsed/refractory patients. The study covered only a single clinical trial cohort, and the causes of the repertoire differences, possibly disease activity or prior therapy, were still not defined. A significant rise by C4D1 was seen in CD4+ but not CD8+ TCR diversity (p=0.0027 vs p=0.16), with the rise being most apparent in complete responders (p=0.02).

Genomic DNA was isolated using the Qiagen DNeasy kit from unsorted PBMCs as well as from negatively selected CD4+ and CD8+ fractions. TCR beta CDR3 regions were subjected to amplification by immunoSEQ multiplex PCR with primers that anneal to V and J segments. A synthetic immune receptor repertoire was used to minimize amplification bias, and any residual bias was removed computationally once sequencing was done. Under the source paper's analysis protocol: Repertoire diversity was quantified as the Shannon entropy index using custom Python scripts. Unsorted, CD4+ and CD8+ repertoires were analyzed separately, except for combined analyses in which CD4+ and CD8+ sequences were merged in silico. Clonal expansion was defined as a frequency increase of at least 2-fold after treatment compared with C1D1, and clones undetected at baseline were assigned a pseudocount of 0.5. Clones with 0 or 1 copy at C1D1 were defined as singleton clones, while clones with 2 or more copies were defined as non-singleton clones. Clones expanded in unsorted samples were labelled as CD4+, CD8+ or unknown by matching protein sequences in sorted samples from the same patient. Wilcoxon tests were applied to paired samples to test diversity changes from C1D1 to C4D1. In TCRdb, the immuneACCESS table is reduced to in-frame sequences with V and J assigned. These tables do not hold every clone; where another copy was compared, an unresolved V gene accounts for under half, and the others remain unexplained. Clonal size and the V and J genes are those of that table, whereas D and trimming came from the DNA. In this sample the table shows about 32,000 clones, around 82% of which occur a single time. About 15% of the sample is taken by the ten largest.

The sequence came from a human donor with classical Hodgkin lymphoma. The V and J segments used are TRBV7-2 and TRBJ2-7; the D region possibly corresponds to TRBD2 (7 bases align). This specimen was peripheral blood mononuclear cells (PBMCs), taken before the fourth cycle of nivolumab. The DNA is as follows: TGTGCCAGCAGCCAGGCGGGGGCCTTCTACGAGCAGTACTTC. The resulting protein is CASSQAGAFYEQYF.